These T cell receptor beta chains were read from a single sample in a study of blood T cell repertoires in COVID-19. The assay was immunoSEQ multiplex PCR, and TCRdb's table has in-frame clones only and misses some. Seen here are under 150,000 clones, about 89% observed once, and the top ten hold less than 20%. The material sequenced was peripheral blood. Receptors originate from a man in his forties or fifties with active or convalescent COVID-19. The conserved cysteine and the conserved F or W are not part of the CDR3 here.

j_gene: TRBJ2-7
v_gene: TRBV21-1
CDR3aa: ASSRQGTYEQY

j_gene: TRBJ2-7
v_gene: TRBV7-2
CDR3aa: ASSFGSYSYEQY

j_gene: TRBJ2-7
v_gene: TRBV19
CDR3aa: ASTTGTRVSEQY

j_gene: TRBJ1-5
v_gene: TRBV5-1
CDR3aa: ASSLGDRMGNQPQH

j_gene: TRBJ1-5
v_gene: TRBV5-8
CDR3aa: ASSLGRTGVGNQPQH

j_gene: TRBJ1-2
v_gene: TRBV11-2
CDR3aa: ASSLGGDPNYGYT

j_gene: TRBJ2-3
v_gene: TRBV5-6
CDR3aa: ASSLSGHRRDTQY

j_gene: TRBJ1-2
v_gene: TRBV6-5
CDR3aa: ASSYSGADYGYT

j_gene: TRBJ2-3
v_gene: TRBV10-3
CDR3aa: AISESTSYTDTQY

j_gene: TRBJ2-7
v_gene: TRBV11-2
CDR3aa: ASSSTGTRERHEQY

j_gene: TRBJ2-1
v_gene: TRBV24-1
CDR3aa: ATSESGGGPNEQF

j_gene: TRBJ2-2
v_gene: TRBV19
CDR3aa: ASSRTRNTGELF

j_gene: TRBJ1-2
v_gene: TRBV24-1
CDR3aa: ATSGPQGANYGYT

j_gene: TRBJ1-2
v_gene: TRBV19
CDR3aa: ASSRDSGTSSYGYT

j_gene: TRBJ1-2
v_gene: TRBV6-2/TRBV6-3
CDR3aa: ASSYSGEAYGYT

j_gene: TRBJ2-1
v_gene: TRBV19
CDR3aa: ASSIRPGGNEQF

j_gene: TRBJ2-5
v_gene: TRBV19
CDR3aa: ASSIPGTQETQY

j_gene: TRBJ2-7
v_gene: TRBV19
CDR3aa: ASSIGYASSYEQY

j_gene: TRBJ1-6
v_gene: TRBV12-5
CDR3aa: ASGQQTNSPLH

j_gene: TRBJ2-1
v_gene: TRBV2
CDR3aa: ASSRLAPSYNEQF

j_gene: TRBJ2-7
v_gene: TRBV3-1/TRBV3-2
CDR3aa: ASSQGSAREQY

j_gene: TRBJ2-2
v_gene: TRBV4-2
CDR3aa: ASSQVRTSGGAGELF

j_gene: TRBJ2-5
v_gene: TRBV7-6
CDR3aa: ASSLMTSGARKTQY

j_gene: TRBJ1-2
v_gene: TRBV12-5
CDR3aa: ASGPGQGARGYT

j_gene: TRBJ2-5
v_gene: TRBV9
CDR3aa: ASSVGQGEWETQY

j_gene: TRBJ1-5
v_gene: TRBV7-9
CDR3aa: ASSRAGLVDSNQPQH

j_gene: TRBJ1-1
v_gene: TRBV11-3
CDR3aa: ASSLGGQLMNTEAF